Below, 19 T cell receptor beta chains from the same sample are listed, as sequenced in a study of shared clonotypes between healthy human individuals (dated by TCRdb to about 2020). The method behind the library was the immunoSEQ multiplex PCR assay. TCRdb holds this immuneACCESS table with in-frame rearrangements only. Some clones are missing; in checked studies, unresolved V genes explain under half, and the rest has no known cause. Here the sample has hundreds of thousands of clones; roughly 95% occur a single time. The top ten clonotypes cover 0.11% of the sample. For the CD8 naive samples, CD45RO-negative cells were positively selected for CCR7, yielding a CD45RA+CCR7+ population from which TemRA cells were excluded. The sequenced sample was naive CD8+ T cells sorted from blood. The cell subset or site label here, explained by the study, means: CD45RA+CCR7+. The source of these receptors is a woman under 40 in good health.

This sequence joins TRBV29-1 and TRBJ1-1; D remains ambiguous. CDR3 length: 13 residues. V gave up 5 bases and J gave up 0 bases, with 10 bases separating them. Germline loops: CDR1 SQVTM, CDR2 ANQGSEA. The CDR3 spells CSVHLAVNTEAFF. CDR3 nucleotides: TGCAGCGTTCATTTGGCAGTGAACACTGAAGCTTTCTTT.

This chain uses TRBV27 with TRBJ2-7; the D is unclear. The CDR3 is 14 amino acids. Germline V gene data show CDR1 as MNHEY and CDR2 as SMNVEV (reference sequence). The V end lost 3 bases, the J end lost 3 bases, and 12 bases lay between the germline ends. DNA for the CDR3: TGTGCCAGCAGTTTGCAAAAAATGAGCTACGAGCAGTACTTC. Residues: CASSLQKMSYEQYF.

CDR3 protein: CASSLDRGTNQPQHF. CDR3 nucleotides: TGTGCCAGCAGCTTGGACAGGGGGACCAATCAGCCCCAGCATTTT. The chain is built from TRBV5-4 and TRBJ1-5; 8 positions match TRBD1. There are 15 residues in the CDR3. Germline V gene sequence: CDR1 SGHNT, CDR2 YYREEE (reference sequence). Trimming took 0 bases from V and 3 from J; bases not matched to a gene: 2.

The gene calls are TRBV7-3 and TRBJ2-1; D ambiguous. Germline CDR1 and CDR2: SGHTA and FQGTGA. Between the trimmed V and J ends, which lost 5 bases and 7 bases, there was a span of 12 bases. There are 13 residues in the CDR3. CDR3 loop: CASSLDQANEQFF. Here the CDR3 DNA reads TGTGCCAGCAGCCTAGATCAGGCTAATGAGCAGTTCTTC.

This chain links TRBV19 with TRBJ2-1, with D possibly being TRBD2 (6 bases). CDR1 is LNHDA, CDR2 SQIVND, per germline (reference sequence). This CDR3 is 16 amino acids long. The V and J ends lost 3 bases and 1 base respectively, with 13 bases between them. CDR3 protein: CASSMVYGGSYNEQFF. The DNA of the CDR3 is TGTGCCAGTAGTATGGTCTACGGGGGATCCTACAATGAGCAGTTCTTC.

V usage is TRBV27 and J usage is TRBJ1-2, with TRBD1 identical over 7 bases. Germline CDR1 MNHEY, CDR2 SMNVEV (reference sequence). The V segment lost 6 bases and the J segment 0 bases; nucleotides outside the gene matches: 7. The CDR3 runs to 15 residues. As DNA, the CDR3 is TGTGCCAGCAGGCGACGGGGACAGCCTAACTATGGCTACACCTTC. Its translation: CASRRRGQPNYGYTF.

The chain carries TRBV18 and TRBJ2-2; D unresolved. CDR3 length: 18 residues. Germline assignment: CDR1 KGHSH and CDR2 LQKENI. Trimming removed 3 bases at V and 3 bases at J, with 20 bases between. The CDR3 spells CASSPGFWAEKDTGELFF. In DNA, the CDR3 is TGTGCCAGCTCACCGGGTTTTTGGGCGGAGAAAGACACCGGGGAGCTGTTTTTT.

The V gene is TRBV6-5, the J gene TRBJ2-2; no definite D call. Germline CDR1 reads MNHEY; CDR2 reads SVGAGI. Between the trimmed V and J ends, which lost 4 bases and 2 bases, there was a span of 14 bases. This CDR3 has 16 residues. The CDR3 loop reads CASSSKDLPNTGELFF. The CDR3 coding sequence is TGTGCCAGCAGTTCCAAGGATCTCCCAAACACCGGGGAGCTGTTTTTT.

The rearrangement uses TRBV19 and TRBJ2-7, with 13 bases lining up with TRBD2. This CDR3 is built from 16 residues. V gave up 7 bases and J gave up 5 bases; unmatched junction bases: 11. Germline V lookup: CDR1 LNHDA, CDR2 SQIVND (reference sequence). The CDR3 nucleotides read TGTGCCAGTACCCCCGGTCCGGGACTAGCGGGACACGAGCAGTACTTC. Residues: CASTPGPGLAGHEQYF.

The rearrangement joins TRBV27 to TRBJ2-7; 11 bases are a match to TRBD2. The CDR3 has 15 residues. The germline gives CDR1 MNHEY, CDR2 SMNVEV (reference sequence). The V and J ends lost 6 bases and 4 bases, in that order; junction bases with no gene match: 8. This chain's CDR3 is CASSPTSGTLYEQYF. CDR3 DNA: TGTGCCAGCAGCCCGACTAGCGGGACCCTTTACGAGCAGTACTTC.

Worth noting for this clone: Distinct nucleotide sequences in the sample also encode this CDR3. This chain links TRBV27 with TRBJ2-5; a weak D match, TRBD2 (6 bases). Per germline, CDR1 MNHEY and CDR2 SMNVEV (reference sequence). Trimming shortened V by 0 bases and J by 11 bases, and 10 bases separated the two germline ends. The CDR3 is 12 residues long. CDR3 coding DNA: TGTGCCAGCAGTTTATCAGGACGGGAGCAGTACTTC. Residues: CASSLSGREQYF.

The chain joins TRBV4-2 to TRBJ2-7; 8 nucleotides agree with TRBD2. With 0 bases clipped from V and 5 bases from J, the junction kept 12 bases outside the gene matches. The CDR3 is 17 residues long. The germline V gene encodes CDR1 LGHNA and CDR2 YNFKEQ. The CDR3 loop is CASSQEPYSGTNHEQYF. The CDR3 DNA reads as TGTGCCAGCAGCCAAGAACCTTATAGCGGGACGAACCACGAGCAGTACTTC.

The CDR3 nucleotides read TGCAGCTGGGTTGGAGGCGGGGGAGGCAATGAGCAGTTCTTC. Its protein product is CSWVGGGGGNEQFF. This chain connects TRBV29-1 to TRBJ2-1; 7 bases are shared with TRBD2. Looked up from germline, CDR1 is SQVTM and CDR2 is ANQGSEA. The CDR3 totals 14 residues. Trimming at V came to 8 bases and at J to 6 bases, leaving 13 bases not matched to a gene.

V usage is TRBV27 and J usage is TRBJ2-5; 14 nucleotides match TRBD2. Germline V gives CDR1 MNHEY, CDR2 SMNVEV (reference sequence). This CDR3 is 15 amino acids long. V shed 8 bases and J 5 bases; nucleotides not matched to a gene: 7. The CDR3 sequence is CASGTSGSAWETQYF. DNA for the CDR3: TGTGCCAGCGGGACTAGCGGGAGTGCATGGGAGACCCAGTACTTC.

The chain is built from TRBV5-4 and TRBJ1-2; D uncertain. Germline assignment: CDR1 SGHNT and CDR2 YYREEE (reference sequence). The CDR3 loop spans 16 amino acids. The V end was cut by 4 bases, the J end by 4 bases, with 20 bases between. The CDR3 sequence: CASSHEAHSVGYGYTF. The CDR3 coding sequence is TGTGCCAGCAGCCACGAGGCACACTCAGTGGGCTATGGCTACACCTTC.

The chain is built from TRBV5-4 and TRBJ2-2, with 12 bases identical to TRBD2. This CDR3 region has 18 residues. V was pared by 4 bases and J by 0 bases, with 7 bases of the junction left unmatched. Germline V gene lookup returns CDR1 SGHNT and CDR2 YYREEE (reference sequence). This chain's CDR3 is CASSPSSGRAANTGELFF. As DNA, the CDR3 is TGTGCCAGCAGCCCTTCTAGCGGGAGGGCTGCGAACACCGGGGAGCTGTTTTTT.

This clone appeared a single time. The V gene is TRBV28, the J gene TRBJ2-7; 7 positions match TRBD2. The CDR3 has 19 residues. Germline V CDR1 and CDR2: MDHEN, SYDVKM. Trimming took 4 bases from V and 0 from J; bases not matched to a gene: 18. CDR3 DNA sequence: TGTGCCAGCAGTTCACCCCGCGTGAGCGGGGCACACCTCTCCTACGAGCAGTACTTC. This translates into CASSSPRVSGAHLSYEQYF.

The V and J genes are TRBV29-1 and TRBJ2-7, with D tentatively TRBD1 (5 bases). Trimming stripped 3 bases from V and 2 bases from J, with 14 bases between. Germline values: CDR1 SQVTM, CDR2 ANQGSEA. CDR3 length: 14 residues. The CDR3 sequence is CSVDLQGSTYEQYF. CDR3 DNA sequence: TGCAGCGTTGATCTTCAGGGATCCACCTACGAGCAGTACTTC.

The chain is built from TRBV27 and TRBJ2-1, with TRBD2 matching 9 bases. This CDR3 spans 13 amino acids. V lost 7 bases to trimming and J lost 8 bases; unmatched junction nucleotides: 6. Germline-derived CDR1 and CDR2 are MNHEY and SMNVEV (reference sequence). CDR3 coding DNA: TGTGCCAGCAAATTGGGGACTAGCCATGAGCAGTTCTTC. Its translation: CASKLGTSHEQFF.